The sequence of this TCR beta chain was determined in a study of human T cells and chemical hapten exposure. In the study overall: Alopecia areata, totalis or universalis affected patients who were mostly female.

TCRdb re-called the RACE reads through MiXCR, storing one row per CDR3 protein. The sample holds over 300,000 distinct CDR3 sequences, 4% to 6% seen once. The sample holds a few counts of this clonotype. The time point denotes: pre-sensitization, week 0. Treatment described: therapeutic diphenylcyclopropenone sensitization with weekly scalp DPC. Drawing of blood took place ahead of applying each patch test. The template was total RNA from unfractionated whole blood. This material consisted of whole blood, taken in connection with sensitization to the hapten diphenylcyclopropenone (DPC). The TCR sequence derives from a woman aged 50 to 65 with alopecia areata. Some clones in this sample may be carry-over from other donors' samples.

CDR3 sequence reads: CASRSGETEAFF. The CDR3 DNA is TGTGCCAGCAGATCCGGGGAGACGGAAGCTTTCTTT. The chain carries TRBV7-6 and TRBJ1-1; D is unclear. Trimming pared 6 bases from V and 8 bases from J, leaving 13 bases between. This CDR3 spans 12 amino acids. Germline values: CDR1 SGHVS, CDR2 FNYEAQ.